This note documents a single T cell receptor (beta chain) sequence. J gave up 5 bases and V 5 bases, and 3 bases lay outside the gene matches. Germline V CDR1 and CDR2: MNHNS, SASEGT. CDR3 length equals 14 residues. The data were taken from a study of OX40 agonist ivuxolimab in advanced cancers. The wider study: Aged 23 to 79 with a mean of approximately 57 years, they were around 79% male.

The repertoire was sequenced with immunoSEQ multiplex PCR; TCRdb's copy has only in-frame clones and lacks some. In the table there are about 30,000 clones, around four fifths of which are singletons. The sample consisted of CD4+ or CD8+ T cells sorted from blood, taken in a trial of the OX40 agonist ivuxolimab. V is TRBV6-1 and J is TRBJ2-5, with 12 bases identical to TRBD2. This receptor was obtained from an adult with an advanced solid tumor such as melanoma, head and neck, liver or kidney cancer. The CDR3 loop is CASSSSGGAETQYF. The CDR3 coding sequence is TGTGCCAGCAGTTCTAGCGGGGGGGCGGAGACCCAGTACTTC.